In this sample, the clone carrying this T cell receptor beta chain turned up many times. Its antigen remains unknown. This CDR3 is 12 amino acids long. V trimming: 4 bases; J trimming: 7 bases; junction bases outside the gene matches: 4. Per the germline V gene, CDR1 is MNHEY and CDR2 is SVGAGI. This sample stems from a study of T cells in Graves' hyperthyroidism and ophthalmopathy. Points from the study as a whole: Ophthalmopathy could be told apart from stable hyperthyroidism with a 13 V-J model.

RNA transcripts served as the template for amplifying TCR beta CDR3 regions. HTBI primers were used for first-round RT-PCR of the TCR CDR3. TCRdb used MiXCR to reprocess the multiplex PCR reads, holding one entry per CDR3 protein. The table has about 840,000 distinct CDR3 sequences, roughly 40% seen once. Newly diagnosed hyperthyroidism, duration under 2 months, in patients aged 18 to 65. Diagnoses were established using clinical symptoms, serum thyroxine and TRAb, thyroid ultrasound and orbital computed tomography. Fresh 10 ml peripheral blood yielded PBMCs. This chain uses TRBV6-5 with TRBJ2-7, with 7 bases matching TRBD1. This clonotype was sampled from a man aged 18 to 35 with Graves' hyperthyroidism. The sequencing sample was made of blood. CDR3 in amino acids: CASSLDRLEQYF. The CDR3 bases are TGTGCCAGCAGTTTGGACAGGCTTGAGCAGTACTTC.